This T cell receptor (beta chain) comes out of a study of T cell responses to AZD1222 COVID-19 vaccine. Study-level findings and limits: Breadth and depth of Spike-specific TCRs rose after two AZD1222 doses. Repertoire samples came only from after the peak T cell response. Targeting of unmutated variant regions was reportedly seen in nearly half of spike-specific TCRs.

Profiling relied on immunoSEQ multiplex PCR, and the TCRdb table lists in-frame clones only, not all of them. This sample has approximately 190,000 clones; approximately 91% occur once, and the top ten carry 0.95% to 1%. The germline V gene encodes CDR1 MNHEY and CDR2 SVGEGT. V was shortened by 2 bases and J by 8 bases, with 9 bases between the two germline ends. The CDR3 loop spans 12 amino acids. Points on this clone: Its antigen is undetermined.

The V call is TRBV6-2 or TRBV6-3, the J call TRBJ1-1; D not certain. The origin of this receptor is an adult in good health. Sequencing was performed on peripheral blood, taken on day 0 of AZD1222 vaccination. The CDR3 bases are TGTGCCAGCAGTTACCTGGCAGCCGAAGCTTTCTTT. Its translation: CASSYLAAEAFF.